A single sample is the source of the 17 T cell receptor beta chains below, sequenced in a study of T cell clonality in common variable immunodeficiency. Overall study findings and caveats: Common variable immunodeficiency TCR beta sequences reportedly had fewer deletions and N-nucleotide insertions.

Some clones are missing from TCRdb's copy, which holds only in-frame ones; the method was immunoSEQ multiplex PCR. There are 25,000 to 30,000 clones in the sample, none observed a single time. Their antigen targets remain unknown. The sample was peripheral blood mononuclear cells. The receptors were gathered from a human donor with common variable immunodeficiency.

The CDR3 protein is CASSIPSGGGGYYEQYF. The CDR3 DNA, read in part, is TGTGCCAGTAGTATCCCGTCGGGCGGCGGGGGGTACTACGAG. This chain joins TRBV19 and TRBJ2-7, with 8 bases that match TRBD2. The read terminates 3 residues before the CDR3 end, so the remaining end is supplied by the germline J gene. Germline values: CDR1 LNHDA, CDR2 SQIVND (reference sequence). V was clipped by 3 bases and J by 3 bases; unmatched bases: 13. This CDR3 region has 17 residues. Based on the CDR3 plus reference TRBV19 and TRBJ2-7, the full variable domain is DGGITQSPKYLFRKEGQNVTLSCEQNLNHDAMYWYRQDPGQGLRLIYYSQIVNDFQKGDIAEGYSVSREKKESFPLTVTSAQKNPTAFYLCASSIPSGGGGYYEQYFGPGTRLTVT.

Worth noting for this clone: The sequenced fragment ends 3 residues before the CDR3 boundary, so the rest is inferred from the germline J gene. The genes are TRBV7-9 and TRBJ2-1; 9 bases fit TRBD2. The germline gives CDR1 SEHNR, CDR2 FQNEAQ (reference sequence). Germline trimming cut 5 bases from V and 9 bases from J; bases unmatched to any gene: 11. This CDR3 spans 15 amino acids. The CDR3 DNA, read in part, is TGTGCCAGCAGCCCGGGGCGGGGGGGCCATAGTGAG. This translates into CASSPGRGGHSE. The full CDR3 reads CASSPGRGGHSEQFF.

Concerning this clone: The read ends 3 residues before the CDR3 terminus; that terminus is restored from the germline J gene. The rearrangement links TRBV30 to TRBJ2-3, with TRBD2 identical over 11 bases. Germline CDR1 reads GTSNPN; CDR2 reads SVGIG (reference sequence). Trimming at V came to 4 bases and at J to 0 bases, leaving 9 bases not matched to a gene. This CDR3 has 17 amino acids. The sequenced CDR3 bases are TGTGCCTGGATACTAGCGGGGGCCGTTTCTAGCACAGATACG. Protein sequence: CAWILAGAVSSTDT. The complete CDR3 reads CAWILAGAVSSTDTQYF.

On this clone itself: The read ends 3 residues before the CDR3 terminus; that terminus is restored from the germline J gene. This chain uses TRBV2 with TRBJ1-4, with TRBD1 matching 7 bases. The CDR3 totals 15 residues. CDR1 is SNHLY, CDR2 FYNNEI, per germline. The V segment lost 6 bases and the J segment 4 bases; nucleotides outside the gene matches: 8. The DNA read from the CDR3 is TGTGCCAGCAGGGGGGACAGCGCCCGTAATGAAAAA. Translating it yields CASRGDSARNEK. The full CDR3 is CASRGDSARNEKLFF.

Comment on this clone: With the read ending 3 residues before the CDR3 end, the germline J gene is used to fill in that end. The chain joins TRBV7-9 to TRBJ1-2; D perhaps matches TRBD1 (5 bases). The CDR3 spans 15 residues. Between the trimmed V and J ends, which lost 4 bases and 2 bases, there was a span of 14 bases. Germline-derived CDR1 and CDR2 are SEHNR and FQNEAQ (reference sequence). CDR3 DNA, as far as it was read: TGTGCCAGCAGCTCCCGTCGGGCAGGGAACTATGGC. Its protein product is CASSSRRAGNYG. The whole CDR3 is CASSSRRAGNYGYTF.

Remarks on this clone: The CDR3 is cut off 3 residues early in the read; its end comes from the germline J gene. The chain uses TRBV19 and TRBJ1-2, with 7 bases lining up with TRBD1. Per the germline V gene, CDR1 is LNHDA and CDR2 is SQIVND (reference sequence). The CDR3 totals 14 residues. Trimming at V came to 7 bases and at J to 4 bases, leaving 9 bases not matched to a gene. The CDR3 bases that were read are TGTGCCAGTACCAACTTGGGACAGCCCTATGGC. Translation: CASTNLGQPYG. The entire CDR3 protein is CASTNLGQPYGYTF.

This clone was observed a handful of times. The sequenced fragment ends 3 residues before the CDR3 boundary, so the rest is inferred from the germline J gene. This rearrangement joins TRBV7-8 to TRBJ1-5; the match to TRBD1 covers 7 bases. CDR1 and CDR2 (germline): SGHVS, FQNEAQ. The J segment lost 1 base and the V segment lost 1 base, leaving 4 bases of the junction unmatched. The CDR3 totals 16 residues. The CDR3: CASSLGPRGSNQPQHF. CDR3 DNA, as far as it was read: TGTGCCAGCAGCTTAGGCCCCAGGGGGAGCAATCAGCCC.

In regard to this clone: The CDR3 end is not reached by the read, which stops 3 residues before it; the germline J gene fills it in. V and J are TRBV7-9 and TRBJ2-2, with D maybe TRBD1 (6 bases). Trimming left V 6 bases short and J 3 bases short, with 11 bases between. CDR3 size: 14 residues. Germline CDR1 SEHNR, CDR2 FQNEAQ (reference sequence). The sequenced part of the CDR3 DNA is TGTGCCAGCAGAGGACAGCAAGACACCGGGGAG. This codes for CASRGQQDTGE. The entire CDR3 is CASRGQQDTGELFF.

Concerning this clone: The read stops 3 residues short of the end of the CDR3; the missing end is completed from the germline J gene. The chain joins TRBV7-9 to TRBJ1-2, with TRBD1 identical over 7 bases. There are 15 residues in the CDR3. Germline CDR1 reads SEHNR; CDR2 reads FQNEAQ (reference sequence). The CDR3 DNA, read in part, is TGTGCCAGCAGCTTAGAGGCAGGGGGTGACACGGGC. Translating gives CASSLEAGGDTG. The entire CDR3 protein reads CASSLEAGGDTGYTF.

This clone was counted at least ten times. From the germline J gene comes the end of the CDR3, since the read stops 3 residues before it. This chain links TRBV7-6 with TRBJ2-2, with D perhaps TRBD2 (7 bases). Germline V gene lookup returns CDR1 SGHVS and CDR2 FNYEAQ. V was cut by 1 base and J by 7 bases, with 22 bases left in between. The CDR3 covers 18 residues. CDR3 DNA, as far as it was read: TGTGCCAGCAGCTTAGAGAGGGGCGGGGGCCCCCGTCACGGGGAG. Translation: CASSLERGGGPRHGE. The entire CDR3 is CASSLERGGGPRHGELFF. Filled out from reference TRBV7-6 and TRBJ2-2, the complete variable domain reads GAGVSQSPRYKVTKRGQDVALRCDPISGHVSLYWYRQALGQGPEFLTYFNYEAQQDKSGLPNDRFSAERPEGSISTLTIQRTEQRDSAMYRCASSLERGGGPRHGELFFGEGSRLTVL.

This clone was observed a few times. Read sequence stops 3 residues before the CDR3 end, and the germline J gene provides the missing end. The rearrangement uses TRBV2 and TRBJ2-7, with 11 bases fitting TRBD1. The V segment lost 6 bases and the J segment 3 bases; nucleotides outside the gene matches: 1. Germline CDR1 is SNHLY and CDR2 is FYNNEI. This CDR3 region has 13 residues. Here the CDR3 reads CASRGTGGYEQYF. CDR3 bases read: TGTGCCAGCAGGGGGACAGGGGGCTACGAG.

For this clone: The read stops 3 residues short of the end of the CDR3; the missing end is completed from the germline J gene. The rearrangement links TRBV7-2 to TRBJ2-1; the D gene is possibly TRBD1 (6 bases). Trimming stripped 6 bases from V and 8 bases from J, with 14 bases between. Per the germline V gene, CDR1 is SGHTA and CDR2 is FQGNSA. The CDR3 loop spans 13 amino acids. The CDR3 DNA, read in part, is TGTGCCAGCAGTTCACAGGGAGTTGATGAG. Amino acids: CASSSQGVDE. The complete CDR3 sequence is CASSSQGVDEQFF.

This clone was seen more than once but under ten times. The read stops 3 residues short of the end of the CDR3; the missing end is completed from the germline J gene. This rearrangement joins TRBV19 to TRBJ1-2; D is possibly TRBD1 (6 bases). The CDR3 is 12 residues long. Germline loops: CDR1 LNHDA, CDR2 SQIVND (reference sequence). The DNA read from the CDR3 is TGTGCCAGTTCCCTGGGGGGGCAAGGC. Protein: CASSLGGQG. The full-length CDR3 reads as CASSLGGQGYTF.

This clone was found many times. Coverage ceases 3 residues before the CDR3 finishes, and the germline J gene fills in the end. The chain combines TRBV20-1 with TRBJ1-5; 7 nucleotides match TRBD1. The V gene's germline CDR1 is DFQATT and CDR2 SNEGSKA (reference sequence). This CDR3 is built from 18 residues. Trimming took 6 bases from V and 0 from J; bases not matched to a gene: 17. This chain's CDR3 is CSAVPGQFIWSSNQPQHF. The CDR3 bases that were read are TGCAGTGCGGTGCCGGGACAGTTCATTTGGAGTAGCAATCAGCCC.

A remark on this clone: Read sequence stops 3 residues before the CDR3 end, and the germline J gene provides the missing end. The chain is built from TRBV30 and TRBJ1-2, with 7 nucleotides matching TRBD1. Germline assignment: CDR1 GTSNPN and CDR2 SVGIG (reference sequence). This CDR3 has 13 amino acids. J lost 5 bases, V lost 4 bases, and 7 bases had no gene match. The CDR3 loop reads CAWTSGTVYGYTF. The DNA read from the CDR3 is TGTGCCTGGACTTCCGGGACAGTGTATGGC.

On this clone itself: The CDR3 is cut off 3 residues early in the read; its end comes from the germline J gene. The gene calls are TRBV7-3 and TRBJ1-1; 7 bases are a match to TRBD1. CDR1 and CDR2 from the germline V gene are SGHTA and FQGTGA. The CDR3 contains 13 residues. Losses at the gene ends were 3 bases for V and 3 bases for J; bases not matched to a gene: 1. Incomplete CDR3 DNA: TGTGCCAGCAGCTTCGACAGGGACACTGAA. Residues: CASSFDRDTE. In full, the CDR3 is CASSFDRDTEAFF.

This clone has a handful of counts. With the read ending 3 residues before the CDR3 end, the germline J gene is used to fill in that end. This chain uses TRBV20-1 with TRBJ2-5; tentative D call: TRBD2 (5 bases). CDR3 length: 14 amino acids. In germline, CDR1 is DFQATT, CDR2 SNEGSKA (reference sequence). V was clipped by 5 bases and J by 5 bases, with 18 bases between them. The CDR3 here is CSAPFIGGGETQYF. Partial CDR3 DNA: TGCAGTGCTCCCTTTATAGGCGGAGGCGAGACC.